The 2 T cell receptor beta chains below come from one sample, sequenced in a study of PD-1 blockade in classical Hodgkin lymphoma. Method: immunoSEQ multiplex PCR; TCRdb's copy keeps in-frame clones and lacks some. This table holds about 40,000 clones, 75% to 85% found once. Exposure to brentuximab vedotin varied, and each patient had relapsed following autologous stem cell transplantation. This sample comprised peripheral blood mononuclear cells (PBMCs), obtained at baseline. Receptors were obtained from a human donor with classical Hodgkin lymphoma.

This clone was detected a few times. The chain recombines TRBV9 with TRBJ1-1, with D unclear. CDR3 length: 14 residues. Trimming removed 0 bases from V and 0 bases from J, with 6 bases in between. CDR1 SGDLS and CDR2 YYNGEE come from the germline V gene. The CDR3 DNA reads TGTGCCAGCAGCGTAGGACGGTTGAACACTGAAGCTTTCTTT. This gives the protein CASSVGRLNTEAFF.

The V and J genes are TRBV2 and TRBJ2-5; TRBD2 matches 10 bases. Per germline, CDR1 SNHLY and CDR2 FYNNEI. V was pared by 7 bases and J by 5 bases, with 10 bases of the junction left unmatched. This CDR3 comprises 15 residues. CDR3 sequence reads: CASKAGLAGEETQYF. For the CDR3, the DNA is TGTGCCAGCAAGGCGGGTCTAGCGGGAGAGGAGACCCAGTACTTC.